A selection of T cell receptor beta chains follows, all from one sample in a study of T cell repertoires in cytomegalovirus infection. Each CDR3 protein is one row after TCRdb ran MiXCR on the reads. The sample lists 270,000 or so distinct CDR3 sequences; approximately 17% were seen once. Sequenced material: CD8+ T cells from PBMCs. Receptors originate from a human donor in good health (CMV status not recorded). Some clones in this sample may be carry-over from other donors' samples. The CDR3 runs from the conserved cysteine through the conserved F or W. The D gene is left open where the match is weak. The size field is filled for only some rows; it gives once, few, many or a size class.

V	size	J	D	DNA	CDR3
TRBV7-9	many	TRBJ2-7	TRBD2	TGTGCCAGCAGCGGCGCTAGCGGGGGGCCTACCTACGAGCAGTACTTC	CASSGASGGPTYEQYF
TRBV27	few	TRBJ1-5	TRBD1	TGTGCCAGCAGCATATTAGGGGACAGGGGAACGCCCCAGCATTTT	CASSILGDRGTPQHF
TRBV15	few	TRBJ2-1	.	TGTGCCACCAGCGGACCCCCAGGCGATGAGCAGTTCTTC	CATSGPPGDEQFF
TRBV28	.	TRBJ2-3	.	TGTGCCAGCAGTTTGGAATGGGGGCTAACCACAGATACGCAGTATTTT	CASSLEWGLTTDTQYF
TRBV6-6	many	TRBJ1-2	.	TGTGCCAGCAGTTACTCCCAGGGAGGTGGCTACACCTTC	CASSYSQGGGYTF
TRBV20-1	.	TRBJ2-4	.	TGCAGTGCTTCGCCCGAAAGTGGCAAAAACATTCAGTACTTC	CSASPESGKNIQYF
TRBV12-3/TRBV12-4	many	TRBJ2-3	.	TGTGCCAGCACGGCCACAGATACGCAGTATTTT	CASTATDTQYF
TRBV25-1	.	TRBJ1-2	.	TGTGCCAGCAGTGTGGGGGATGGCTACACCTTC	CASSVGDGYTF
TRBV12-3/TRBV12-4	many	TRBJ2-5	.	TGTGCCAGCAGTCCCGGGGTTAGGGCTCAAGAGACCCAGTACTTC	CASSPGVRAQETQYF
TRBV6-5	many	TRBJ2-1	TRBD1	TGTGCCAGCACAGGGACAGGGGGCGCAACAAATGAGCAGTTCTTC	CASTGTGGATNEQFF